A single sample is the source of the 5 T cell receptor beta chains below, sequenced in a study of blood T cell repertoires in COVID-19. Profiled with immunoSEQ multiplex PCR; TCRdb holds only in-frame clones, not every one. Among about 150,000 clones listed, over 80% were seen once. Sequencing was performed on peripheral blood. These TCRs come from a man of 80 years or more with acute or convalescent COVID-19.

This sequence joins TRBV6-5 and TRBJ2-3, with 9 positions matching TRBD1. The CDR3 has 14 residues. V was pared by 6 bases and J by 4 bases, with 5 bases of the junction left unmatched. Germline CDR1 reads MNHEY; CDR2 reads SVGAGI. The CDR3: CASRHRGQSDTQYF. Written as DNA, the CDR3 is TGTGCCAGCAGGCACAGGGGGCAATCAGATACGCAGTATTTT.

V gene TRBV30 combines with J gene TRBJ1-2, with 9 bases identical to TRBD1. The CDR3 covers 16 residues. The V gene's germline CDR1 is GTSNPN and CDR2 SVGIG (reference sequence). V was pared by 2 bases and J by 4 bases, with 11 bases of the junction left unmatched. The CDR3 DNA reads TGTGCCTGGAGTACTCACAGGGGGCGAGGCCTCTATGGCTACACCTTC. Its translation: CAWSTHRGRGLYGYTF.

The V and J genes are TRBV28 and TRBJ2-7; no clear D. This CDR3 is built from 12 residues. The V gene lost 5 bases and the J gene lost 2 bases, with 7 bases spanning the gap. Germline V CDR1 and CDR2: MDHEN, SYDVKM. DNA for the CDR3: TGTGCCAGCAGTCGAGTCGCCTACGAGCAGTACTTC. It is translated as CASSRVAYEQYF.

The chain employs TRBV2 and TRBJ1-3; unclear D gene. V lost 3 bases and J 2 bases, leaving 11 bases between the germline ends. The CDR3 runs to 15 residues. Germline values: CDR1 SNHLY, CDR2 FYNNEI. CDR3 DNA: TGTGCCAGCAGTGAGCGGGAAGGGCCTGGAAACACCATATATTTT. Translating gives CASSEREGPGNTIYF.

The table lists this clone with a count of one. V gene TRBV9 combines with J gene TRBJ1-1; TRBD1 matches at 8 bases. The V gene's germline CDR1 is SGDLS and CDR2 YYNGEE. This CDR3 contains 14 residues. J was trimmed by 5 bases and V by 4 bases; bases with no gene match: 7. The CDR3 region is CASSPRQGTTEAFF. The CDR3 nucleotides read TGTGCCAGCAGCCCGCGACAGGGGACTACTGAAGCTTTCTTT. The entire variable domain, with the rest obtained from reference TRBV9 and TRBJ1-1, is as follows: DSGVTQTPKHLITATGQRVTLRCSPRSGDLSVYWYQQSLDQGLQFLIQYYNGEERAKGNILERFSAQQFPDLHSELNLSSLELGDSALYFCASSPRQGTTEAFFGQGTRLTVV.